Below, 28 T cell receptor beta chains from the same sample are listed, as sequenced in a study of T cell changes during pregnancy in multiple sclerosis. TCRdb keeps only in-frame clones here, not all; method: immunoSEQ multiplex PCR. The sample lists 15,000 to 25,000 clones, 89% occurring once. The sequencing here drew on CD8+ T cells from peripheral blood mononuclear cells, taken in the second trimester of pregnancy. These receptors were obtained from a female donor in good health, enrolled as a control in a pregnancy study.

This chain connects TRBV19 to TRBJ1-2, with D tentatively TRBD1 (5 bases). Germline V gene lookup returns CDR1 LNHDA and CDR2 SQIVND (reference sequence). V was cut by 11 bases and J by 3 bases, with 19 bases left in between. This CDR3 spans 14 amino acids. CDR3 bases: TGTGCCTTTCCTAAGGGGAAAGGGTACTATGGCTACACCTTC. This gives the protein CAFPKGKGYYGYTF.

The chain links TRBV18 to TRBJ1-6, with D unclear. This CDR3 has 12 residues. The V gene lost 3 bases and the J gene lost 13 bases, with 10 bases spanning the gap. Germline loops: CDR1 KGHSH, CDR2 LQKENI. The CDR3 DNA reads TGTGCCAGCTCACCTTTGGCTTCGCCCCTCCACTTT. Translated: CASSPLASPLHF.

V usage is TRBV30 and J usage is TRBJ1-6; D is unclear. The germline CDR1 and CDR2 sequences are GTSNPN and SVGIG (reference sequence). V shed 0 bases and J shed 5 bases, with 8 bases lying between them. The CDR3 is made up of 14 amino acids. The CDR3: CAWSVTPDNSPLHF. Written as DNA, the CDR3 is TGTGCCTGGAGTGTAACCCCAGATAATTCACCCCTCCACTTT.

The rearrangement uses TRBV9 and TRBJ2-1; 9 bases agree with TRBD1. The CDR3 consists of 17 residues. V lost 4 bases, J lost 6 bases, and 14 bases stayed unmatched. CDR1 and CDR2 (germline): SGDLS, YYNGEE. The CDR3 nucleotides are TGTGCCAGCAGCTCCAAACCCGGGACAGGGCCTGGCAATGAGCAGTTCTTC. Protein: CASSSKPGTGPGNEQFF. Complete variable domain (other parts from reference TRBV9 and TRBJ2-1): DSGVTQTPKHLITATGQRVTLRCSPRSGDLSVYWYQQSLDQGLQFLIQYYNGEERAKGNILERFSAQQFPDLHSELNLSSLELGDSALYFCASSSKPGTGPGNEQFFGPGTRLTVL.

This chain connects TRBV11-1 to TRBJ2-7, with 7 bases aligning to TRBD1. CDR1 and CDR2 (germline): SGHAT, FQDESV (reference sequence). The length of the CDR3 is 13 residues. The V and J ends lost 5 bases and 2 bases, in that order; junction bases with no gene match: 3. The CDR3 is CASSQTGAYEQYF. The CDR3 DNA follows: TGTGCCAGCAGCCAAACAGGGGCCTACGAGCAGTACTTC.

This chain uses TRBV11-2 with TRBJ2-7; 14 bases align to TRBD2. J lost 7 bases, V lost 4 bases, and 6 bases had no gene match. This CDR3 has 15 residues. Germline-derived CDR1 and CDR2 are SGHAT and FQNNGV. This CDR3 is CASSSGTSGGDEQYF. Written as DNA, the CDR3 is TGTGCCAGCAGCTCTGGGACTAGCGGGGGAGATGAGCAGTACTTC.

Here the CDR3 DNA reads TGTGCCAGCAGTGGCGGGGGTTGGCCCTACGAGCAGTACTTC. This gives the protein CASSGGGWPYEQYF. The chain carries TRBV28 and TRBJ2-7; TRBD2 matches at 7 bases. J lost 2 bases, V lost 5 bases, and 6 bases had no gene match. The CDR3 is 14 amino acids. From germline, CDR1 is MDHEN and CDR2 SYDVKM.

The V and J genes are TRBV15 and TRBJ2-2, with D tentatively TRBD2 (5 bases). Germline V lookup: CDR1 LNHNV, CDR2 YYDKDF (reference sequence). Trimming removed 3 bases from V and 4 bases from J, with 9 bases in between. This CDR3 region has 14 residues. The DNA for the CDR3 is TGTGCCACCAGCAGCCCCGGGGTCACCGGGGAGCTGTTTTTT. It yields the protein CATSSPGVTGELFF.

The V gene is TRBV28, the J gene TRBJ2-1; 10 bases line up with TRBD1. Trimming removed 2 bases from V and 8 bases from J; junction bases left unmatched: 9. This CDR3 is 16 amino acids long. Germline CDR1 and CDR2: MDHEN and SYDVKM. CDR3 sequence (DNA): TGTGCCAGCAGTTTACCCGACAGGGGGCGCGGCGATGAGCAGTTCTTC. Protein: CASSLPDRGRGDEQFF.

The CDR3 nucleotides read TGTGCCAGTAGCCCTTACCGGGACTCAGGTTATCAGCCCCAGCATTTT. This sequence encodes CASSPYRDSGYQPQHF. V is TRBV19 and J is TRBJ1-5; tentative D call: TRBD1 (5 bases). Trimming left V 6 bases short and J 5 bases short, with 20 bases between. The CDR3 is 16 amino acids. Germline lookup yields CDR1 LNHDA and CDR2 SQIVND (reference sequence).

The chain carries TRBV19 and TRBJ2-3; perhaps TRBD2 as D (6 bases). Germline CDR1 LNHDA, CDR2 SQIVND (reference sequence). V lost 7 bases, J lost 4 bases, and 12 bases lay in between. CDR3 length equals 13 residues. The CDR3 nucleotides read TGTGCCAGTACTGAGGCGGGATCAGATACGCAGTATTTT. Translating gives CASTEAGSDTQYF.

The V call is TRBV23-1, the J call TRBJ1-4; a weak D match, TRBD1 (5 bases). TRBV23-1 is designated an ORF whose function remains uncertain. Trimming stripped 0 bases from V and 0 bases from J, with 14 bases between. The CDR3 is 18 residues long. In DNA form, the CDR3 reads TGCGCCAGCAGTCAATCGATCCTGGGGCGGTCAACTAATGAAAAACTGTTTTTT. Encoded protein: CASSQSILGRSTNEKLFF.

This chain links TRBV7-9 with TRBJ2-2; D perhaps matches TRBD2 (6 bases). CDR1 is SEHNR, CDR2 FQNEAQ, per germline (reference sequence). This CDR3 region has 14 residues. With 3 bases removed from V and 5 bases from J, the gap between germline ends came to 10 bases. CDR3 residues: CASSFQGGTGELFF. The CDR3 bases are TGTGCCAGCAGCTTTCAGGGAGGAACCGGGGAGCTGTTTTTT.

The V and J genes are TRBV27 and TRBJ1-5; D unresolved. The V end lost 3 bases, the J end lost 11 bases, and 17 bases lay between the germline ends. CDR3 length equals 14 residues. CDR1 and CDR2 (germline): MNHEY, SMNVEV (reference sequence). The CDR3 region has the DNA TGTGCCAGCAGTTTTAGGGATGGGAGAGGGACCCAGCATTTT. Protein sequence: CASSFRDGRGTQHF.

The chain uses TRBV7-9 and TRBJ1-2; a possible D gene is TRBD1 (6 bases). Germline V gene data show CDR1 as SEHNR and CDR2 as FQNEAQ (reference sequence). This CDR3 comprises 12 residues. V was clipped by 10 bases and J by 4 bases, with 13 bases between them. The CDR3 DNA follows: TGTGCCACTTCACAGGGCCGCTATGGCTACACCTTC. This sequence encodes CATSQGRYGYTF.

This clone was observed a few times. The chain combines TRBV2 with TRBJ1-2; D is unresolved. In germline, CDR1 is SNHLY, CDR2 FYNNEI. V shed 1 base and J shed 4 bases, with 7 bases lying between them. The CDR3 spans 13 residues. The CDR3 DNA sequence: TGTGCCAGCAGTGAAGGGCAATCCTATGGCTACACCTTC. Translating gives CASSEGQSYGYTF.

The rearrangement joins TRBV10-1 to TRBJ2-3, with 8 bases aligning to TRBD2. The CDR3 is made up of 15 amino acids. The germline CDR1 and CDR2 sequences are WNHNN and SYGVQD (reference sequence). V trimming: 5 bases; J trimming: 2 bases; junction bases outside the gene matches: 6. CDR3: CASSSGGTTTDTQYF. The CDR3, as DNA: TGCGCCAGCAGTTCGGGGGGGACCACCACAGATACGCAGTATTTT.

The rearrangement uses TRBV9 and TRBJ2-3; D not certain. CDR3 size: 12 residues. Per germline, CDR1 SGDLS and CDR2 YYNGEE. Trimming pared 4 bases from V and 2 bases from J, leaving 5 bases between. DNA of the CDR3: TGTGCCAGCAGCTTACTCACAGATACGCAGTATTTT. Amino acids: CASSLLTDTQYF.

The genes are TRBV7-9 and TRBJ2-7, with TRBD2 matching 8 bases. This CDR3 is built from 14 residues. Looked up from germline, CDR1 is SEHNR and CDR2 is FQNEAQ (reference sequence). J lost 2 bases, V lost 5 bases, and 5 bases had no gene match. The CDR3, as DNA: TGTGCCAGCAGCCCCCGGGGGGGCACCTACGAGCAGTACTTC. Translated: CASSPRGGTYEQYF.

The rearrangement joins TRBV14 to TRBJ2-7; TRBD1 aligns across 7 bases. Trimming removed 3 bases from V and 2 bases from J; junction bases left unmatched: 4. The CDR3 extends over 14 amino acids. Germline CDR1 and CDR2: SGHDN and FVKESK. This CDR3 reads CASSQDRNAYEQYF. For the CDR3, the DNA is TGTGCCAGCAGCCAGGACAGGAATGCCTACGAGCAGTACTTC.

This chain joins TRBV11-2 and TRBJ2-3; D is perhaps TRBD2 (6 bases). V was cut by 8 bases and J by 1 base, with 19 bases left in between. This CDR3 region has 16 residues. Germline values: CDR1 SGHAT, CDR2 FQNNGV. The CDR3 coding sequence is TGTGCCAGCGGTTACGGCGCGGGGTGGGGCACAGATACGCAGTATTTT. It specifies CASGYGAGWGTDTQYF.

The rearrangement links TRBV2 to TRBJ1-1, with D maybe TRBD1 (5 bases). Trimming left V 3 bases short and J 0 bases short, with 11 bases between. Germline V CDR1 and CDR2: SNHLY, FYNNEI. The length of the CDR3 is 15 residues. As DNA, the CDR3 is TGTGCCAGCAGTGACCCTCGGACACTGAACACTGAAGCTTTCTTT. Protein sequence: CASSDPRTLNTEAFF.

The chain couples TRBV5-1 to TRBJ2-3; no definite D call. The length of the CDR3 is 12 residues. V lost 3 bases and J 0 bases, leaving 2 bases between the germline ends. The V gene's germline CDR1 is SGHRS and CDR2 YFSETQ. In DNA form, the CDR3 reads TGCGCCAGCAGCTCTAGCACAGATACGCAGTATTTT. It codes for CASSSSTDTQYF.

The CDR3 loop is CASMAGTYEQYF. DNA of the CDR3: TGTGCCAGCATGGCAGGGACCTACGAGCAGTACTTC. This chain joins TRBV2 and TRBJ2-7; TRBD1 might be the D (5 bases). Looked up from germline, CDR1 is SNHLY and CDR2 is FYNNEI. The CDR3 runs to 12 residues. V lost 7 bases to trimming and J lost 2 bases, with 9 bases between them.

In DNA form, the CDR3 reads TGTGCCAGCAGCCGCTCTCGACAGAACAGATACGAGCAGTACTTC. This encodes CASSRSRQNRYEQYF. The chain uses TRBV5-6 and TRBJ2-7; possible D gene TRBD1, 5 bases. Trimming cost V 4 bases and J 4 bases, with 18 bases left between them. The CDR3 length is 15 residues. CDR1 and CDR2 (germline): SGHDT, YYEEEE.

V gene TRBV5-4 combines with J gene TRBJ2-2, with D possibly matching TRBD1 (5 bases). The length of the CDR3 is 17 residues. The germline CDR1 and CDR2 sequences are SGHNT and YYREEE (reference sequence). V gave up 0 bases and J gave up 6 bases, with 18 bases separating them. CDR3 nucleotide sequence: TGTGCCAGCAGCTTGGACCTGACAGTGACATCTCCCGGGGAGCTGTTTTTT. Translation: CASSLDLTVTSPGELFF. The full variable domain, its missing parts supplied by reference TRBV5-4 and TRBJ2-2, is ETGVTQSPTHLIKTRGQQVTLRCSSQSGHNTVSWYQQALGQGPQFIFQYYREEENGRGNFPPRFSGLQFPNYSSELNVNALELDDSALYLCASSLDLTVTSPGELFFGEGSRLTVL.

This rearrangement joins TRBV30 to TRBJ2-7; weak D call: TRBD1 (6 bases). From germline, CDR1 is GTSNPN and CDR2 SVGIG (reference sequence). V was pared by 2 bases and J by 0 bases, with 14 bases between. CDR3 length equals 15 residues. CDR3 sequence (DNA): TGTGCCTGGAGTAAGGAGCCGGACAGCTCCTACGAGCAGTACTTC. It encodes CAWSKEPDSSYEQYF.

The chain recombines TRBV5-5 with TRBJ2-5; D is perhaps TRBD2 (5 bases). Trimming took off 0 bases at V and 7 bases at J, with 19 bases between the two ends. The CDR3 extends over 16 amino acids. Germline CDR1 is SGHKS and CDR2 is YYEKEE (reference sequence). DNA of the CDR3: TGTGCCAGCAGCTTGGACCTAGCAGATCGTTTTGTGACCCAGTACTTC. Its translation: CASSLDLADRFVTQYF.